The 18 T cell receptor beta chains reported below all come from one sample, sequenced in a study of long-term antiretroviral therapy in people with HIV. Run at survey level, the immunoSEQ assay was version v3.0. Profiling relied on immunoSEQ multiplex PCR, and the TCRdb table lists in-frame clones only, not all of them. In the table there are 15,000 or so clones, roughly 88% of which are singletons. Sample: unsorted PBMCs, taken 0.4 years after starting antiretroviral therapy. Receptor source: a man aged 25 to 45 with HIV.

J is TRBJ2-7 and V is TRBV15, with D perhaps TRBD1 (6 bases). V lost 0 bases and J lost 5, with 20 bases in between. The CDR3 runs 17 residues. CDR1 and CDR2 (germline): LNHNV, YYDKDF (reference sequence). The CDR3 DNA reads TGTGCCACCAGCAGAGATTTGGGGCAGGGGTTAGTGCACGAGCAGTACTTC. The encoded protein is CATSRDLGQGLVHEQYF.

The chain has TRBV6-5 and TRBJ1-1; tentative D call: TRBD1 (6 bases). Trimming shortened V by 4 bases and J by 8 bases, and 20 bases separated the two germline ends. The length of the CDR3 is 15 residues. Per the germline V gene, CDR1 is MNHEY and CDR2 is SVGAGI. This CDR3 is CASSSRGSALFEAFF. DNA of the CDR3: TGTGCCAGCAGTTCTAGGGGGAGCGCTTTATTCGAAGCTTTCTTT.

This chain connects TRBV14 to TRBJ2-2; possibly TRBD1 or TRBD2 for D (6 bases each). The CDR3 sequence is 17 residues long. Germline lookup yields CDR1 SGHDN and CDR2 FVKESK. With 0 bases removed from V and 5 bases from J, the gap between germline ends came to 16 bases. The CDR3 DNA reads TGTGCCAGCAGCCAAGACCGGGGGCGACGAACAACCGGGGAGCTGTTTTTT. Translating gives CASSQDRGRRTTGELFF.

V usage is TRBV28 and J usage is TRBJ1-1; D uncertain. The CDR3 has 14 amino acids. V was clipped by 3 bases and J by 1 base, with 9 bases between them. The germline gives CDR1 MDHEN, CDR2 SYDVKM. For the CDR3, the DNA is TGTGCCAGCAGTTTGAGTTTGTGGAACACTGAAGCTTTCTTT. Its protein is CASSLSLWNTEAFF.

V gene TRBV7-9 combines with J gene TRBJ2-4, with 11 nucleotides matching TRBD1. The CDR3 totals 15 residues. The germline CDR1 and CDR2 sequences are SEHNR and FQNEAQ (reference sequence). J lost 5 bases, V lost 4 bases, and 4 bases had no gene match. The CDR3 DNA sequence: TGTGCCAGCAGCTGGCCGGGACAGGGGGAAAACATTCAGTACTTC. Protein product: CASSWPGQGENIQYF.

This clone was observed once. This rearrangement joins TRBV6-6 to TRBJ2-1; D tentatively fits TRBD1 or TRBD2 (6 bases each). The V end was cut by 8 bases, the J end by 5 bases, with 10 bases between. CDR3 length equals 12 residues. CDR1 is MNHNY and CDR2 is SVGAGI in the germline V gene (reference sequence). The CDR3: CASCGDNNEQFF. The CDR3 DNA reads TGTGCCAGCTGCGGGGACAACAATGAGCAGTTCTTC.

The gene calls are TRBV7-2 and TRBJ2-5; D may be TRBD1 or TRBD2 (5 bases each). Per the germline V gene, CDR1 is SGHTA and CDR2 is FQGNSA. The CDR3 length is 17 residues. Deletions cut 5 bases from V and 2 bases from J, with 21 bases between. The CDR3 DNA reads as TGTGCCAGCAGCCCCTATGAGGGGATGGCTTCTCAAGAGACCCAGTACTTC. Protein product: CASSPYEGMASQETQYF.

The chain combines TRBV4-3 with TRBJ2-1; 9 bases map to TRBD2. CDR3 size: 16 residues. J gave up 7 bases and V 1 base, and 8 bases lay outside the gene matches. Per the germline V gene, CDR1 is LGHNA and CDR2 is YSLEER. CDR3 nucleotides: TGCGCCAGCAGCCAAGTTGCGGGAGGGAATAGGAATGAGCAGTTCTTC. Protein sequence: CASSQVAGGNRNEQFF.

This sequence joins TRBV19 and TRBJ2-2; 8 bases are shared with TRBD2. Per germline, CDR1 LNHDA and CDR2 SQIVND (reference sequence). Germline trimming cut 5 bases from V and 2 bases from J; bases unmatched to any gene: 7. The CDR3 has 16 amino acids. The CDR3, as DNA: TGTGCCAGTAGTGTCTCGACTAGCGTCAACACCGGGGAGCTGTTTTTT. Residues: CASSVSTSVNTGELFF.

CDR3 coding DNA: TGTGCCAGCAGCGCCGGGACAGGGGGCTACGAGCAGTACTTC. Protein: CASSAGTGGYEQYF. This chain joins TRBV6-5 and TRBJ2-7, with TRBD1 matching 11 bases. This CDR3 has 14 amino acids. The germline CDR1 and CDR2 sequences are MNHEY and SVGAGI. V shed 6 bases and J 3 bases; nucleotides not matched to a gene: 4.

This chain links TRBV2 with TRBJ1-2, with a tentative D call TRBD1 (5 bases). Germline CDR1 is SNHLY and CDR2 is FYNNEI. Trimming removed 10 bases at V and 8 bases at J, with 20 bases between. The CDR3 runs to 13 residues. This chain's CDR3 is CAIGSPQRGGYTF. As DNA, the CDR3 is TGTGCCATCGGGTCCCCCCAGAGGGGCGGCTACACCTTC.

This chain connects TRBV18 to TRBJ2-5; 8 nucleotides match TRBD1. J was trimmed by 7 bases and V by 2 bases; bases with no gene match: 6. CDR3 length: 14 residues. Germline values: CDR1 KGHSH, CDR2 LQKENI. The chain's CDR3 is CASSPGGQGATQYF. The CDR3 bases are TGTGCCAGCTCACCAGGCGGGCAGGGGGCGACCCAGTACTTC. Full variable domain (missing parts from reference TRBV18 and TRBJ2-5): NAGVMQNPRHLVRRRGQEARLRCSPMKGHSHVYWYRQLPEEGLKFMVYLQKENIIDESGMPKERFSAEFPKEGPSILRIQQVVRGDSAAYFCASSPGGQGATQYFGPGTRLLVL.

The chain is built from TRBV4-2 and TRBJ1-2, with D possibly being TRBD1 (6 bases). This CDR3 is 14 amino acids long. Trimming took off 3 bases at V and 6 bases at J, with 14 bases between the two ends. CDR1 and CDR2 from the germline V gene are LGHNA and YNFKEQ. This CDR3 is CASSHGGGPDGYTF. DNA of the CDR3: TGTGCCAGCAGCCACGGTGGGGGGCCTGATGGCTACACCTTC.

This clone was seen just once. The chain couples TRBV18 to TRBJ2-5; a weak D match, TRBD1 (7 bases). Gene TRBJ2-7 matches the end of the DNA better, so the J call may be wrong. The CDR3 spans 13 residues. CDR1 is KGHSH, CDR2 LQKENI, per germline. The CDR3 DNA reads TGTGCCAGCTCACCAACCCAGGGGGGCGAGCAGTACTTC. It codes for CASSPTQGGEQYF.

The chain has TRBV18 and TRBJ2-3; 11 bases fit TRBD2. The CDR3 runs 16 residues. Trimming took 1 base from V and 0 from J; bases not matched to a gene: 0. Looked up from germline, CDR1 is KGHSH and CDR2 is LQKENI. The chain's CDR3 is CASSPRTSGSTDTQYF. DNA of the CDR3: TGTGCCAGCTCACCACGGACTAGCGGGAGCACAGATACGCAGTATTTT.

The rearrangement uses TRBV5-1 and TRBJ1-4; D may be TRBD1 (6 bases). V lost 0 bases to trimming and J lost 2 bases, with 8 bases between them. Germline-derived CDR1 and CDR2 are SGHRS and YFSETQ. The CDR3 runs 15 residues. CDR3 DNA: TGCGCCAGCAGCTTGGAAACAGGGACTAATGAAAAACTGTTTTTT. Its translation is CASSLETGTNEKLFF.

The J gene is TRBJ1-4, the V gene TRBV4-1, with D possibly matching TRBD1 (5 bases). Trimming took off 0 bases at V and 5 bases at J, with 13 bases between the two ends. The germline V gene encodes CDR1 MGHRA and CDR2 YSYEKL. The CDR3 sequence is 16 residues long. The DNA for the CDR3 is TGCGCCAGCAGCCAAGAAGGAACGAGGGGAAATGAAAAACTGTTTTTT. Translation: CASSQEGTRGNEKLFF.

The V and J genes are TRBV28 and TRBJ2-2; D is ambiguous. Germline assignment: CDR1 MDHEN and CDR2 SYDVKM. The CDR3 is 12 amino acids. V lost 2 bases and J 6 bases, leaving 4 bases between the germline ends. The CDR3 reads CASSLRAGELFF. DNA of the CDR3: TGTGCCAGCAGTTTAAGGGCCGGGGAGCTGTTTTTT. Supplemented by reference TRBV28 and TRBJ2-2, the full variable domain reads DVKVTQSSRYLVKRTGEKVFLECVQDMDHENMFWYRQDPGLGLRLIYFSYDVKMKEKGDIPEGYSVSREKKERFSLILESASTNQTSMYLCASSLRAGELFFGEGSRLTVL.